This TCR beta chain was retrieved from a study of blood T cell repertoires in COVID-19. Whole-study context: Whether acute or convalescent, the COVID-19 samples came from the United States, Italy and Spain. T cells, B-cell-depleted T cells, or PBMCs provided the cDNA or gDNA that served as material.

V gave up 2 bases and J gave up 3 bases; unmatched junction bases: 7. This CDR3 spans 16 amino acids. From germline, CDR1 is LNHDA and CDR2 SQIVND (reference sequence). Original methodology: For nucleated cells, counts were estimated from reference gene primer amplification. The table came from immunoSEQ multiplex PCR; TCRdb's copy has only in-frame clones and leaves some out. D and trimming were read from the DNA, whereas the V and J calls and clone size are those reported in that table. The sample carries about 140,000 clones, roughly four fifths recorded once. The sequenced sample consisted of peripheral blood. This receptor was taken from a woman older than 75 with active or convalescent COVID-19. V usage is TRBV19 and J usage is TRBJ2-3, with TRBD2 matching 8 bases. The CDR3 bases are TGTGCCAGTAGTATATTCGGGGGGGGCCCGACAGATACGCAGTATTTT. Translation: CASSIFGGGPTDTQYF.